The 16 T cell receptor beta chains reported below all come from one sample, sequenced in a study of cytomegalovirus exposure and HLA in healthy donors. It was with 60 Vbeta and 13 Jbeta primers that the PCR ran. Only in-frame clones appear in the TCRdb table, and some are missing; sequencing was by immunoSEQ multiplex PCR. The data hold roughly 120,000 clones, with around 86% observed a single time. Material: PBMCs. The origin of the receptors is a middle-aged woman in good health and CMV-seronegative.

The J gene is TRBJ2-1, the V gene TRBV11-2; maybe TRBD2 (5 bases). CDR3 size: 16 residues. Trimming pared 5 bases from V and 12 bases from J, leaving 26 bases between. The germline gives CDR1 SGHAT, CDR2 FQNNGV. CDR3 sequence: CASSPRGNFPTMRQFF. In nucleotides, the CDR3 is TGTGCCAGCAGCCCCCGAGGGAACTTCCCTACAATGAGGCAGTTCTTC.

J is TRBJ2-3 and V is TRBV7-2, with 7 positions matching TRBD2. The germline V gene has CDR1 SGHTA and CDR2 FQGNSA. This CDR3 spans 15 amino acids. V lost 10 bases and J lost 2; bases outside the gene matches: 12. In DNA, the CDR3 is TGTGCCACCACCCTAAGCGGGGCCTACACAGATACGCAGTATTTT. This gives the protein CATTLSGAYTDTQYF.

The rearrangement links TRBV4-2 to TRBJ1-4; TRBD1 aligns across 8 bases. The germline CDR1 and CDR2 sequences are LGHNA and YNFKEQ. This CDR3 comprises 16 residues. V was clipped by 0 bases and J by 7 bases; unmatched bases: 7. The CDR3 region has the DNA TGTGCCAGCAGCCAAGATCCCAGGACAGGGCCTGAAAAACTGTTTTTT. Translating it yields CASSQDPRTGPEKLFF.

CDR3 protein: CASSFGQGGAFF. The CDR3 DNA is TGTGCCAGCAGCTTCGGGCAGGGGGGAGCTTTCTTT. The rearrangement links TRBV11-2 to TRBJ1-1, with 7 nucleotides matching TRBD1. The CDR3 has 12 amino acids. With 3 bases clipped from V and 10 bases from J, the junction kept 5 bases outside the gene matches. Germline lookup yields CDR1 SGHAT and CDR2 FQNNGV.

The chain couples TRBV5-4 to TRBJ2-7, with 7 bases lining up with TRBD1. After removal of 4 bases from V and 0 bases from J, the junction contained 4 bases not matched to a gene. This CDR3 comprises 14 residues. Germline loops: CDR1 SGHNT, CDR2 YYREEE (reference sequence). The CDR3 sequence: CASSPRDSSYEQYF. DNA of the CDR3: TGTGCCAGCAGCCCTAGGGACAGCTCCTACGAGCAGTACTTC.

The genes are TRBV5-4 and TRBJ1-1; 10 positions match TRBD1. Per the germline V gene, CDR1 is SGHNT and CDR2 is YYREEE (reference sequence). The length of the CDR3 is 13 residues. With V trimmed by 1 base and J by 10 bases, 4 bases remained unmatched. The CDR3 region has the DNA TGTGCCAGCAGCTTGTCCCGGGACAGGGGAGCTTTCTTT. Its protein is CASSLSRDRGAFF.

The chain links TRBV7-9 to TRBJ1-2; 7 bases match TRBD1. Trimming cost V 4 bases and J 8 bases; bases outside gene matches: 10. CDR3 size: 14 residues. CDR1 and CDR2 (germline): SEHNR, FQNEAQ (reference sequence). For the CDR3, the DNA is TGTGCCAGCAGCTCTGAATCGACAGGGACCGGCTACACCTTC. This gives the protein CASSSESTGTGYTF.

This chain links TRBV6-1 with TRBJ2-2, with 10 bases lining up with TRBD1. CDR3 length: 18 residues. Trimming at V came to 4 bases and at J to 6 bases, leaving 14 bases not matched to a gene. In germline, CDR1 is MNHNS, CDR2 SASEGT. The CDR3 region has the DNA TGTGCCAGCAGTGGCCAACTTGACAGGGGGCATGTCGCCGGGGAGCTGTTTTTT. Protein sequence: CASSGQLDRGHVAGELFF.

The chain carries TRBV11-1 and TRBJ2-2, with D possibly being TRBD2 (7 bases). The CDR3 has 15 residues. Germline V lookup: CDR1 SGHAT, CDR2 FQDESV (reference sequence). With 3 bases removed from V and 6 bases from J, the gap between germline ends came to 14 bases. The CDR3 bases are TGTGCCAGCAGCTTCCAGTCGGGGGGCGCCGGGGAGCTGTTTTTT. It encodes CASSFQSGGAGELFF.

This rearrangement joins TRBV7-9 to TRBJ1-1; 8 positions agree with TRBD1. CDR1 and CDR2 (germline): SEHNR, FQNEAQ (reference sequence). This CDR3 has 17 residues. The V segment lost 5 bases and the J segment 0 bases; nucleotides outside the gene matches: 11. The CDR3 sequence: CASSPRNKQGVNTEAFF. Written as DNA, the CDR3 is TGTGCCAGCAGCCCTCGAAATAAACAGGGGGTGAACACTGAAGCTTTCTTT.

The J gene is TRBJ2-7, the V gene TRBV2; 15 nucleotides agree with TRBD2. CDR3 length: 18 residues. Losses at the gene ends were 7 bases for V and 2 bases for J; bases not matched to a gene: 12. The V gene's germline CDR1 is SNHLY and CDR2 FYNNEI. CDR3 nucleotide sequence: TGTGCCAGCAAACGATCGGGACTAGCGGGGGGAGGGACCTACGAGCAGTACTTC. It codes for CASKRSGLAGGGTYEQYF.

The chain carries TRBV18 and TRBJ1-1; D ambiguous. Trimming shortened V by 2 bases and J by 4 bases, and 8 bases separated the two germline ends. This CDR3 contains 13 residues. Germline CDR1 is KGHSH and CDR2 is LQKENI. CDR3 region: CASSPSEGTEAFF. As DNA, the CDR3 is TGTGCCAGCTCACCAAGTGAGGGCACTGAAGCTTTCTTT. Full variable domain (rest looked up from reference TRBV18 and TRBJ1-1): NAGVMQNPRHLVRRRGQEARLRCSPMKGHSHVYWYRQLPEEGLKFMVYLQKENIIDESGMPKERFSAEFPKEGPSILRIQQVVRGDSAAYFCASSPSEGTEAFFGQGTRLTVV.

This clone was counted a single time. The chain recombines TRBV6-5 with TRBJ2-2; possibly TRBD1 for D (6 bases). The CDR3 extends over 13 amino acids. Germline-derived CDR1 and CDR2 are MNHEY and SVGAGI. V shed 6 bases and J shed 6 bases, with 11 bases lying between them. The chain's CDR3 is CASRPWTAGELFF. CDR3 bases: TGTGCCAGCAGGCCGTGGACAGCCGGGGAGCTGTTTTTT.

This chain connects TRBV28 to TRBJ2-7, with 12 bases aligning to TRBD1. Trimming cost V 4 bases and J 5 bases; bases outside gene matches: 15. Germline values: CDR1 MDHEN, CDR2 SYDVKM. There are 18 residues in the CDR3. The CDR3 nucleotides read TGTGCCAGCAGTTCTCCGACGAGCCGGGACAGGGGGCATCACGAGCAGTACTTC. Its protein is CASSSPTSRDRGHHEQYF.

The CDR3 DNA reads as TGCGCCAGCAGTGAGGCGGTGAATCAGCCCCAGCATTTT. It is translated as CASSEAVNQPQHF. The chain combines TRBV10-1 with TRBJ1-5; D ambiguous. CDR3 length: 13 residues. V was clipped by 2 bases and J by 4 bases, with 6 bases between them. Germline-derived CDR1 and CDR2 are WNHNN and SYGVQD (reference sequence).

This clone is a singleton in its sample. The DNA of the CDR3 is TGTGCCAGCAGCCAAGACGGGACTAGCGGGAACTCCTACGAGCAGTACTTC. This translates into CASSQDGTSGNSYEQYF. The gene calls are TRBV4-2 and TRBJ2-7, with TRBD2 matching over 13 bases. CDR3 size: 17 residues. Trimming at V came to 0 bases and at J to 0 bases, leaving 2 bases not matched to a gene. Germline lookup yields CDR1 LGHNA and CDR2 YNFKEQ.